This T cell receptor (beta chain) was identified in a study of blood T cell repertoires in COVID-19. For the study at large: Specimens from acute and convalescent COVID-19 originated in the United States, Italy and Spain.

Seattle's cohort entered during active infection and was followed longitudinally. In the authors' methods: Estimated nucleated cell counts came from reference gene primer amplification. TCRdb keeps only in-frame clones here, not all; method: immunoSEQ multiplex PCR. The D gene and trimming were derived from the DNA, and the V and J assignments and clone size from that table. The data contain 380,000 or so clones, approximately 86% of them singletons. Germline loops: CDR1 SNHLY, CDR2 FYNNEI. Trimming at V came to 5 bases and at J to 9 bases, leaving 17 bases not matched to a gene. The CDR3 covers 17 residues. This clone was observed once.

The sequencing sample was made of peripheral blood. The V and J genes are TRBV2 and TRBJ2-1; 9 bases are a match to TRBD2. The TCR originated in a woman aged 60-75 years with COVID-19, enrolled during active disease. This CDR3 reads CASSTTPPGLALSEQFF. The CDR3 coding sequence is TGTGCCAGCAGTACAACACCTCCGGGACTAGCCCTGAGTGAGCAGTTCTTC. Supplemented by reference TRBV2 and TRBJ2-1, the full variable domain reads EPEVTQTPSHQVTQMGQEVILRCVPISNHLYFYWYRQILGQKVEFLVSFYNNEISEKSEIFDDQFSVERPDGSNFTLKIRSTKLEDSAMYFCASSTTPPGLALSEQFFGPGTRLTVL.